The 17 T cell receptor beta chains presented below share a single source sample, sequenced in a study of early T cells in non-severe SARS-CoV-2 infection. TCRdb reprocessed the 5' RACE reads with MiXCR, giving one entry per CDR3 protein. The sample records about 56,000 distinct CDR3 sequences, approximately 16% being singletons. The source was whole blood, collected at baseline. These receptors all come from an adult who was a healthcare worker with PCR-confirmed SARS-CoV-2 infection or an uninfected control (not recorded which).

The V gene is TRBV5-4, the J gene TRBJ2-1; no clear D. The length of the CDR3 is 12 residues. The V end lost 0 bases, the J end lost 8 bases, and 6 bases lay between the germline ends. Germline V gene lookup returns CDR1 SGHNT and CDR2 YYREEE (reference sequence). Written as DNA, the CDR3 is TGTGCCAGCAGCTTGGTTGGGTATGAGCAGTTCTTC. Translating gives CASSLVGYEQFF.

This sequence joins TRBV19 and TRBJ2-5, with no clear D. The germline CDR1 and CDR2 sequences are LNHDA and SQIVND (reference sequence). V lost 7 bases and J lost 2, with 11 bases in between. The CDR3 spans 13 residues. CDR3 bases: TGTGCCAGTATAGGTCCAGGTCAAGAGACCCAGTACTTC. Its translation is CASIGPGQETQYF.

The chain uses TRBV11-2 and TRBJ2-5; unclear D gene. CDR1 and CDR2 (germline): SGHAT, FQNNGV. The V gene lost 0 bases and the J gene lost 0 bases, with 5 bases spanning the gap. CDR3 length: 14 amino acids. The CDR3 sequence is CASSLDLYQETQYF. The DNA of the CDR3 is TGTGCCAGCAGCTTAGACCTATACCAAGAGACCCAGTACTTC. Looking up the rest from reference TRBV11-2 and TRBJ2-5 gives the full variable domain: EAGVAQSPRYKIIEKRQSVAFWCNPISGHATLYWYQQILGQGPKLLIQFQNNGVVDDSQLPKDRFSAERLKGVDSTLKIQPAKLEDSAVYLCASSLDLYQETQYFGPGTRLLVL.

The chain uses TRBV6-1 and TRBJ1-5; D not certain. This CDR3 has 16 residues. V was clipped by 1 base and J by 0 bases, with 10 bases between them. Germline V CDR1 and CDR2: MNHNS, SASEGT. CDR3 loop: CASSEVRFHSNQPQHF. The CDR3 DNA follows: TGTGCCAGCAGTGAAGTCAGGTTTCATAGCAATCAGCCCCAGCATTTT.

This clonotype was detected many times. V gene TRBV30 combines with J gene TRBJ1-1, with D possibly matching TRBD1 (6 bases). Germline lookup yields CDR1 GTSNPN and CDR2 SVGIG (reference sequence). The CDR3 is 15 residues long. Trimming removed 2 bases at V and 1 base at J, with 14 bases between. CDR3: CAWSKWGGANTEAFF. The DNA for the CDR3 is TGTGCCTGGAGTAAATGGGGGGGCGCGAACACTGAAGCTTTCTTT. Looking up the rest from reference TRBV30 and TRBJ1-1 gives the full variable domain: SQTIHQWPATLVQPVGSPLSLECTVEGTSNPNLYWYRQAAGRGLQLLFYSVGIGQISSEVPQNLSASRPQDRQFILSSKKLLLSDSGFYLCAWSKWGGANTEAFFGQGTRLTVV.

The chain carries TRBV29-1 and TRBJ2-3; the D gene is possibly TRBD2 (6 bases). Germline loops: CDR1 SQVTM, CDR2 ANQGSEA. The CDR3 has 17 residues. The ends were cut back, 6 bases at V and 0 bases at J, with 22 bases in the middle. Written as DNA, the CDR3 is TGCAGCGTAGGAGGGACTGCCTATAGCGGTAGCACAGATACGCAGTATTTT. This encodes CSVGGTAYSGSTDTQYF.

The chain carries TRBV6-2 or TRBV6-3 and TRBJ2-7; TRBD2 is a possible D gene (6 bases). Trimming pared 5 bases from V and 4 bases from J, leaving 21 bases between. CDR1 and CDR2 from the germline V gene are MNHEY and SVGEGT. The CDR3 is made up of 16 amino acids. The CDR3 nucleotides read TGTGCCAGCAGTAAGACGTCCGGGACTGCTGGGTACGAGCAGTACTTC. Translation: CASSKTSGTAGYEQYF.

The CDR3 nucleotides read TGTGCCAGCAGCTTGGCGGGCCCCGCCAAAAACATTCAGTACTTC. Residues: CASSLAGPAKNIQYF. J is TRBJ2-4 and V is TRBV7-2; D may be TRBD2 (5 bases). The ends were cut back, 3 bases at V and 1 base at J, with 10 bases in the middle. CDR1 and CDR2 from the germline V gene are SGHTA and FQGNSA. The CDR3 sequence is 15 residues long.

In its sample, this clonotype was seen a few times. V is TRBV14 and J is TRBJ2-3; D perhaps matches TRBD1 (6 bases). V lost 2 bases to trimming and J lost 0 bases, with 9 bases between them. From germline, CDR1 is SGHDN and CDR2 FVKESK. The CDR3 loop spans 15 amino acids. The CDR3 reads CASSQLGASTDTQYF. The DNA for the CDR3 is TGTGCCAGCAGCCAACTGGGGGCCAGCACAGATACGCAGTATTTT.

This clonotype has at least ten counts. The chain joins TRBV18 to TRBJ2-3; D possibly uses TRBD1 or TRBD2 (5 bases each). There are 15 residues in the CDR3. V lost 3 bases and J 3 bases, leaving 13 bases between the germline ends. Per the germline V gene, CDR1 is KGHSH and CDR2 is LQKENI. The chain's CDR3 is CASSPSRDQTDTQYF. CDR3 nucleotide sequence: TGTGCCAGCTCACCTAGCCGGGACCAGACAGATACGCAGTATTTT.

This clonotype occurred a few times. This chain connects TRBV3-1 to TRBJ2-5, with 9 nucleotides matching TRBD2. This CDR3 spans 14 amino acids. V lost 3 bases, J lost 5 bases, and 4 bases stayed unmatched. Germline V lookup: CDR1 LGHDT, CDR2 YNNKEL (reference sequence). The CDR3 nucleotides read TGTGCCAGCAGCCATCTAGCGGGACTGGAGACCCAGTACTTC. It encodes CASSHLAGLETQYF.

The table lists this clonotype with a few counts. The chain is built from TRBV7-9 and TRBJ2-7, with TRBD1 matching over 7 bases. CDR1 and CDR2 from the germline V gene are SEHNR and FQNEAQ (reference sequence). This CDR3 has 15 residues. Germline trimming cut 5 bases from V and 0 bases from J; bases unmatched to any gene: 7. The CDR3 DNA sequence: TGTGCCAGCAGCGACTATGGACAGGCCTCCTACGAGCAGTACTTC. It translates to CASSDYGQASYEQYF. Full variable domain (missing parts from reference TRBV7-9 and TRBJ2-7): DTGVSQNPRHKITKRGQNVTFRCDPISEHNRLYWYRQTLGQGPEFLTYFQNEAQLEKSRLLSDRFSAERPKGSFSTLEIQRTEQGDSAMYLCASSDYGQASYEQYFGPGTRLTVT.

J is TRBJ2-2 and V is TRBV7-6; 8 bases line up with TRBD2. Looked up from germline, CDR1 is SGHVS and CDR2 is FNYEAQ. Losses at the gene ends were 5 bases for V and 4 bases for J; bases not matched to a gene: 15. CDR3 length: 18 amino acids. Written as DNA, the CDR3 is TGTGCCAGCAGCCGTAACGCGAACGCGGGGGGCGGCACCGGGGAGCTGTTTTTT. Translated, it gives CASSRNANAGGGTGELFF.

This clonotype came up a few times. CDR3 residues: CASSLNQGARNTEAFF. The CDR3 DNA is TGTGCCAGCAGCTTGAATCAGGGGGCTCGGAACACTGAAGCTTTCTTT. The chain uses TRBV5-6 and TRBJ1-1; 8 bases agree with TRBD1. V shed 1 base and J 1 base; nucleotides not matched to a gene: 6. Germline-derived CDR1 and CDR2 are SGHDT and YYEEEE. The length of the CDR3 is 16 residues.

This clonotype was counted between two and nine times. The J gene is TRBJ1-4, the V gene TRBV7-2; TRBD1 agrees at 7 bases. CDR1 is SGHTA, CDR2 FQGNSA, per germline. The CDR3 length is 16 residues. V was clipped by 5 bases and J by 1 base; unmatched bases: 7. The CDR3 spells CASSIQGGLTNEKLFF. DNA of the CDR3: TGTGCCAGCAGCATCCAAGGGGGCTTAACTAATGAAAAACTGTTTTTT.

The gene calls are TRBV12-3 or TRBV12-4 and TRBJ2-7, with TRBD2 matching over 10 bases. This CDR3 contains 15 residues. J was trimmed by 2 bases and V by 4 bases; bases with no gene match: 5. CDR3 in amino acids: CASSSLAGATYEQYF. CDR3 bases: TGTGCCAGCAGTTCCCTAGCGGGGGCTACCTACGAGCAGTACTTC.

The chain combines TRBV27 with TRBJ1-1; possible D gene TRBD1, 5 bases. This CDR3 is 15 amino acids long. V lost 3 bases and J 0 bases, leaving 11 bases between the germline ends. Per germline, CDR1 MNHEY and CDR2 SMNVEV (reference sequence). The CDR3 DNA reads TGTGCCAGCAGTTTTAAGGCAGGGATGAACACTGAAGCTTTCTTT. It specifies CASSFKAGMNTEAFF.